A single sample gave rise to the 5 T cell receptor beta chains below, sequenced in a study of vaccination effects on CD4 cells after COVID-19 (dated 2022 in TCRdb). The antigens for these receptors are not known. Library construction relied on the immunoSEQ multiplex PCR assay. TCRdb obtained this table from immuneACCESS and retained in-frame rearrangements with V and J assigned. These tables miss some clones; where compared with another copy, unresolved V genes account for less than half of the shortfall, and the remainder is unexplained. This sample has under 45,000 clones in its table, and roughly 70% of those were observed once. In total, the top ten clones hold roughly 26% of the sample. To identify antigen-specific CD4+ T cell clonotypes by their expansion, the ViraFEST assay first stimulated PBMC with viral peptide pools and then applied TCR sequencing. After less than eleven days of culture, CD4+ T cells were isolated with the EasySep CD4+ T cell isolation kit. The absence of prior SARS-CoV-2 infection in healthy vaccine recipients was confirmed by negative nucleocapsid antibodies before and after vaccination.

This specimen was CD4+ T cells from PBMCs cultured with HCoV-OC43 spike peptides, taken before COVID-19 vaccination. The sample's cell subset or site label is to be understood as: HCoV-OC43 spike overlapping peptide pool stimulation. The source of these receptors is a human donor who received a COVID-19 vaccine.

This chain joins TRBV4-2 and TRBJ2-3, with 9 bases aligning to TRBD2. The CDR3 spans 17 residues. The V gene's germline CDR1 is LGHNA and CDR2 YNFKEQ. V shed 4 bases, J shed 1 base, and the junction held 9 bases outside the gene matches. CDR3 in DNA: TGTGCCAGCAGCCCCGAGGGCGGGAGGGGGGGCACAGATACGCAGTATTTT. Translation gives CASSPEGGRGGTDTQYF.

V usage is TRBV9 and J usage is TRBJ1-2; D ambiguous. The CDR3 runs 14 residues. Germline assignment: CDR1 SGDLS and CDR2 YYNGEE. Trimming pared 3 bases from V and 6 bases from J, leaving 15 bases between. The CDR3 loop reads CASSAGDFTHGYTF. The CDR3 DNA reads TGTGCCAGCAGCGCCGGAGACTTTACTCATGGCTACACCTTC.

The genes are TRBV6-5 and TRBJ1-4; D might be TRBD1 (6 bases). Per germline, CDR1 MNHEY and CDR2 SVGAGI. Trimming removed 3 bases at V and 3 bases at J, with 14 bases between. There are 16 residues in the CDR3. For the CDR3, the DNA is TGTGCCAGCAGTTATTCGCGGGACACAGCTAATGAAAAACTGTTTTTT. As protein: CASSYSRDTANEKLFF.

Of note for this clone: The identical CDR3 is also encoded by other nucleotide sequences in the sample. The V and J genes are TRBV6-5 and TRBJ1-5; TRBD1 matches at 7 bases. CDR3 size: 13 residues. Germline CDR1 and CDR2: MNHEY and SVGAGI. Germline trimming cut 8 bases from V and 4 bases from J; bases unmatched to any gene: 5. The CDR3 nucleotides are TGTGCCAGCTCGGGACAGCAGAATCAGCCCCAGCATTTT. This codes for CASSGQQNQPQHF.

CDR3 protein: CAWRHINEKLFF. The DNA of the CDR3 is TGTGCCTGGAGGCATATTAATGAAAAACTGTTTTTT. The chain recombines TRBV30 with TRBJ1-4, with D unclear. The CDR3 spans 12 residues. V shed 3 bases and J shed 4 bases, with 6 bases lying between them. CDR1 and CDR2 (germline): GTSNPN, SVGIG (reference sequence).